This T cell receptor beta chain comes out of a study of OX40 agonist ivuxolimab in advanced cancers. Of note for this clone: The antigen remains unidentified.

Regarding the study as a whole: Expanded clones belonging to CD8+ T cells outnumbered, on average, those of CD4+. People who partly responded at 0.1-3.0 mg/kg had some of the least clonal expansion seen.

In germline, CDR1 is GTSNPN, CDR2 SVGIG (reference sequence). V dropped 2 bases and J dropped 6 bases, with 7 bases sitting between them. The CDR3 has 12 amino acids. The repertoire was sequenced with immunoSEQ multiplex PCR; TCRdb's copy has only in-frame clones and lacks some. Of 45,000 to 75,000 clones in the sample, 82% are singletons; the top ten hold more than 1.4%. The source was CD4+ or CD8+ T cells sorted from blood, collected in a trial of the OX40 agonist ivuxolimab. The receptor was derived from an adult with an advanced solid tumor such as melanoma, head and neck, liver or kidney cancer. The chain couples TRBV30 to TRBJ2-2, with D unresolved. DNA of the CDR3: TGTGCCTGGAGTACCCCCTCCGGGGAGCTGTTTTTT. This sequence encodes CAWSTPSGELFF.